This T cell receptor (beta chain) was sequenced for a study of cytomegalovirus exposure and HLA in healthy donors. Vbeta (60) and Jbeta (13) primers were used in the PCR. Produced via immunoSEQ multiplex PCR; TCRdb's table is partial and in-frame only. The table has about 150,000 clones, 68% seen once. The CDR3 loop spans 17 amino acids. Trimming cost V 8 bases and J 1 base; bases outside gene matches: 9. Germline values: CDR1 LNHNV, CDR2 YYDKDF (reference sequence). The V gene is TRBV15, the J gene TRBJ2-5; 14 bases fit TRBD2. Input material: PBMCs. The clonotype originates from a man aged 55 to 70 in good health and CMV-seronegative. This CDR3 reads CATQMTGTSGGQETQYF. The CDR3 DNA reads TGTGCCACCCAAATGACTGGGACTAGCGGGGGCCAAGAGACCCAGTACTTC.